This T cell receptor beta chain was documented in a study of beta chain features in type 1 diabetes. General observations from the study: When cDNA is sequenced, cells with high TCR expression could be over-represented. People with Type 1 diabetes carried modestly yet significantly shorter TCRB CDR3s in all four CD4+ subsets.

In this sample, this clone turned up a few times. The antigen is not known. As every portion of the isolated RNA was reverse transcribed, the sequencing read expressed TCRB transcripts. Libraries were prepared by immunoSEQ multiplex PCR; TCRdb keeps only in-frame clonotypes and omits some of them. The sample includes under 250,000 clones, roughly 13% of them seen just once. The receptor's source is a man aged 30-40 years with type 1 diabetes. The sequenced material came from naive CD4+ T cells from blood.

The chain's CDR3 is CASSPPFTSGGLRNEQFF. The CDR3 DNA is TGTGCCAGCTCACCACCGTTCACTAGCGGGGGCCTCAGGAATGAGCAGTTCTTC. This chain joins TRBV18 and TRBJ2-1, with TRBD2 matching 11 bases. Germline CDR1 is KGHSH and CDR2 is LQKENI. The V and J ends lost 0 bases and 7 bases, in that order; junction bases with no gene match: 11. The CDR3 has 18 amino acids.